This T cell receptor beta chain was recorded in a study of T cells in Graves' hyperthyroidism and ophthalmopathy. Disease lasting under 3 months, a NOSPECS grade of at least 4, and a Clinical Activity Score of at least 3 were features of the ophthalmopathy patients. Fresh 10 ml peripheral blood yielded PBMCs. This clonotype was seen a few times. Trimming removed 5 bases at V and 5 bases at J, with 15 bases between. The germline V gene encodes CDR1 LNHDA and CDR2 SQIVND (reference sequence). This CDR3 comprises 14 residues. Amplification of TCR beta CDR3 regions used RNA as the template. HTBI primers were the set used in a first-round RT-PCR of the TCR CDR3. TCRdb re-analysed the multiplex PCR reads in MiXCR, keeping a single row per CDR3 protein. The sample has around 600,000 distinct CDR3 sequences; approximately 16% are singletons.

This chain links TRBV19 with TRBJ2-5, with D perhaps given as TRBD1 or TRBD2 (5 bases each). The material sequenced was blood. This TCR was sampled from a woman between 40 and 55 years old with Graves' ophthalmopathy. CDR3 bases: TGTGCCAGTAGTTGGGACCTAAGGCCGGAGACCCAGTACTTC. Translation gives CASSWDLRPETQYF. Full variable domain (remainder filled in from reference TRBV19 and TRBJ2-5): DGGITQSPKYLFRKEGQNVTLSCEQNLNHDAMYWYRQDPGQGLRLIYYSQIVNDFQKGDIAEGYSVSREKKESFPLTVTSAQKNPTAFYLCASSWDLRPETQYFGPGTRLLVL.